The 26 T cell receptor beta chains listed next were all sequenced from one sample in a study of blood T cells in healthy people across ages. Primers used in a second PCR of roughly 6 to 11 cycles were a sample-barcoded 5' primer and a J-beta primer mix. MiXCR was run by TCRdb on the 5' RACE reads, yielding one entry per CDR3 protein. The table shows around 650,000 distinct CDR3 sequences, with less than 45% occurring only once. The specimen was blood. These receptors came from a man older than 75 in good health.

In this sample, this clonotype turned up many times. V is TRBV5-5 and J is TRBJ1-2; D uncertain. Trimming pared 9 bases from V and 0 bases from J, leaving 12 bases between. Germline V lookup: CDR1 SGHKS, CDR2 YYEKEE (reference sequence). The CDR3 consists of 13 residues. CDR3 DNA: TGTGCCACCATGGGAGAGACTAACTATGGCTACACCTTC. Residues: CATMGETNYGYTF.

A few counts support this clonotype. The V and J genes are TRBV6-2 or TRBV6-3 and TRBJ1-5, with TRBD1 matching 9 bases. Germline CDR1 MNHEY, CDR2 SVGEGT. The J segment lost 6 bases and the V segment lost 6 bases, leaving 6 bases of the junction unmatched. The CDR3 spans 14 residues. CDR3 in DNA: TGTGCCAGCAGCTCAAGGACAGGGGTTCAGCCCCAGCATTTT. Protein product: CASSSRTGVQPQHF.

V and J are TRBV15 and TRBJ2-3, with 8 bases lining up with TRBD1. The CDR3 spans 15 residues. The germline gives CDR1 LNHNV, CDR2 YYDKDF (reference sequence). The ends lost 0 bases at V and 6 bases at J; junction bases unmatched: 5. The CDR3 sequence is CATSRDRGTGDTQYF. DNA for the CDR3: TGTGCCACCAGCAGAGATCGCGGGACAGGCGATACGCAGTATTTT.

This clonotype came up once. J is TRBJ2-3 and V is TRBV6-4; 8 nucleotides match TRBD1. Germline CDR1 and CDR2: MRHNA and SNTAGT. Trimming cost V 4 bases and J 6 bases; bases outside gene matches: 6. This CDR3 has 14 residues. The CDR3 DNA sequence: TGTGCCAGCAGTGCTGCCCAGGGGGCGGATACGCAGTATTTT. Its protein is CASSAAQGADTQYF.

The chain combines TRBV20-1 with TRBJ2-5; 14 bases line up with TRBD2. Germline V gene lookup returns CDR1 DFQATT and CDR2 SNEGSKA (reference sequence). This CDR3 spans 16 amino acids. V lost 6 bases to trimming and J lost 5 bases; unmatched junction nucleotides: 11. Here the CDR3 DNA reads TGCAGTGCCACGGGACTAGCGGGGGCAGATCGGGAGACCCAGTACTTC. It translates to CSATGLAGADRETQYF.

This clonotype has just a few counts. The gene calls are TRBV2 and TRBJ2-7; 7 nucleotides line up with TRBD2. The ends lost 4 bases at V and 5 bases at J; junction bases unmatched: 11. CDR3 size: 15 residues. Germline CDR1 reads SNHLY; CDR2 reads FYNNEI. CDR3 sequence: CASSVVGEGTNEQYF. The CDR3 DNA reads TGTGCCAGCAGTGTGGTGGGGGAGGGTACCAACGAGCAGTACTTC.

This clonotype was detected only once. A much bigger clone sits one base away, suggesting this may be a read error. CDR3 region: CASSSPARMGANEQFF. The CDR3 coding sequence is TGTGCCAGCAGTTCGCCTGCTAGGATGGGGGCGAATGAGCAGTTCTTC. This chain links TRBV6-6 with TRBJ2-1; D may be TRBD1 (6 bases). Trimming shortened V by 4 bases and J by 7 bases, and 20 bases separated the two germline ends. The CDR3 runs to 16 residues. From germline, CDR1 is MNHNY and CDR2 SVGAGI (reference sequence).

V usage is TRBV12-3 or TRBV12-4 and J usage is TRBJ2-4, with TRBD1 matching over 7 bases. This CDR3 is 11 amino acids long. Trimming cost V 5 bases and J 8 bases; bases outside gene matches: 0. The CDR3 region has the DNA TGTGCCAGCAGTGGGACAGACATTCAGTACTTC. Protein product: CASSGTDIQYF.

The chain uses TRBV7-3 and TRBJ2-5; D is perhaps TRBD2 (5 bases). Germline V CDR1 and CDR2: SGHTA, FQGTGA. The CDR3 sequence is 15 residues long. Between the trimmed V and J ends, which lost 0 bases and 3 bases, there was a span of 11 bases. As DNA, the CDR3 is TGTGCCAGCAGCTTAACAGGGAGTTCAGAAGAGACCCAGTACTTC. It encodes CASSLTGSSEETQYF.

This clonotype was observed a few times. The chain is built from TRBV2 and TRBJ1-1; 8 bases agree with TRBD1. The germline CDR1 and CDR2 sequences are SNHLY and FYNNEI. The CDR3 has 15 residues. Trimming at V came to 5 bases and at J to 1 base, leaving 6 bases not matched to a gene. In DNA form, the CDR3 reads TGTGCCAGCAGTCCCCGGGACAGGCAGAACACTGAAGCTTTCTTT. Translation gives CASSPRDRQNTEAFF. The variable domain in full, completed from reference TRBV2 and TRBJ1-1, reads EPEVTQTPSHQVTQMGQEVILRCVPISNHLYFYWYRQILGQKVEFLVSFYNNEISEKSEIFDDQFSVERPDGSNFTLKIRSTKLEDSAMYFCASSPRDRQNTEAFFGQGTRLTVV.

Details on this clonotype: This may come from a read error, since a much larger clone is one base off. This chain joins TRBV6-2 or TRBV6-3 and TRBJ2-5; 11 positions agree with TRBD2. Losses at the gene ends were 0 bases for V and 11 bases for J; bases not matched to a gene: 8. The CDR3 sequence is 15 residues long. Germline-derived CDR1 and CDR2 are MNHEY and SVGEGT. In DNA form, the CDR3 reads TGTGCCAGCAGTTACTCGCGAGGACTAGCGGGTGAGCAGTACTTC. It specifies CASSYSRGLAGEQYF.

This clonotype was seen only a few times. The chain recombines TRBV9 with TRBJ1-2; 12 bases are shared with TRBD1. The CDR3 extends over 15 amino acids. V was pared by 7 bases and J by 4 bases, with 8 bases of the junction left unmatched. Germline CDR1 is SGDLS and CDR2 is YYNGEE. CDR3 sequence reads: CASQKGQGASYGYTF. The CDR3 DNA sequence: TGTGCCAGCCAGAAGGGACAGGGGGCCTCCTATGGCTACACCTTC.

Only one count was recorded for this clonotype. The chain recombines TRBV12-5 with TRBJ2-1; possible D gene TRBD1, 5 bases. The CDR3 totals 15 residues. Trimming took 6 bases from V and 3 from J, leaving 15 bases between them. CDR1 LGHNT and CDR2 FRNRAP come from the germline V gene. CDR3: CASGPGQGGYNEQFF. The CDR3 bases are TGTGCTAGTGGCCCCGGTCAGGGTGGCTACAATGAGCAGTTCTTC.

This clonotype was detected a few times. This chain links TRBV4-3 with TRBJ2-3; 11 nucleotides match TRBD1. Germline assignment: CDR1 LGHNA and CDR2 YSLEER. V was pared by 1 base and J by 6 bases, with 6 bases of the junction left unmatched. The CDR3 consists of 16 residues. The CDR3 loop is CASSQAPGQGADTQYF. The CDR3 coding sequence is TGCGCCAGCAGCCAAGCACCTGGACAGGGGGCGGATACGCAGTATTTT.

The J gene is TRBJ2-6, the V gene TRBV20-1; D call uncertain. The germline gives CDR1 DFQATT, CDR2 SNEGSKA (reference sequence). V was clipped by 0 bases and J by 10 bases, with 19 bases between them. This CDR3 has 16 amino acids. In nucleotides, the CDR3 is TGCAGTGCTAGAGATAGCCGGGTGCTAATAGATAACGTCCTGACTTTC. Protein sequence: CSARDSRVLIDNVLTF.

This clonotype showed up just a few times. J is TRBJ2-3 and V is TRBV30; D not certain. Trimming shortened V by 0 bases and J by 0 bases, and 10 bases separated the two germline ends. Germline CDR1 and CDR2: GTSNPN and SVGIG (reference sequence). CDR3 size: 15 residues. The CDR3 loop reads CAWSVGGASTDTQYF. The CDR3 nucleotides are TGTGCCTGGAGTGTGGGCGGTGCTAGCACAGATACGCAGTATTTT.

A few counts support this clonotype. The gene calls are TRBV4-3 and TRBJ2-7, with 12 bases lining up with TRBD1. Losses at the gene ends were 0 bases for V and 5 bases for J; bases not matched to a gene: 5. CDR1 is LGHNA and CDR2 is YSLEER in the germline V gene. There are 16 residues in the CDR3. The CDR3 reads CASSQDPGQGANEQYF. DNA for the CDR3: TGCGCCAGCAGCCAAGATCCGGGACAGGGGGCCAACGAGCAGTACTTC.

J is TRBJ2-3 and V is TRBV12-3 or TRBV12-4; 8 positions agree with TRBD2. J lost 4 bases, V lost 7 bases, and 4 bases had no gene match. The CDR3 spans 13 residues. CDR3 region: CASNRAGADTQYF. CDR3 nucleotide sequence: TGTGCCAGCAACAGAGCGGGGGCAGATACGCAGTATTTT.

Only a few counts were recorded for this clonotype. This chain uses TRBV7-9 with TRBJ2-1; D not resolved. V was clipped by 1 base and J by 6 bases, with 13 bases between them. The CDR3 is 15 amino acids. Per the germline V gene, CDR1 is SEHNR and CDR2 is FQNEAQ (reference sequence). The CDR3 DNA reads TGTGCCAGCAGCTTAGGGGGTTCATGGGGCAATGAGCAGTTCTTC. Its protein is CASSLGGSWGNEQFF.

This clonotype was seen more than once but under ten times. This chain links TRBV5-1 with TRBJ2-1; TRBD2 aligns across 12 bases. J lost 7 bases, V lost 4 bases, and 6 bases had no gene match. CDR1 is SGHRS and CDR2 is YFSETQ in the germline V gene. The CDR3 contains 15 residues. The CDR3 is CASSGLAGSGNEQFF. CDR3 DNA sequence: TGCGCCAGCAGCGGACTAGCGGGATCTGGGAATGAGCAGTTCTTC.

This clonotype has ten or more counts. The chain has TRBV27 and TRBJ1-4, with D perhaps TRBD1 (6 bases). The CDR3 is 16 amino acids. V lost 0 bases, J lost 2 bases, and 10 bases lay in between. The germline gives CDR1 MNHEY, CDR2 SMNVEV (reference sequence). CDR3 coding DNA: TGTGCCAGCAGTTTATCGAGGGGGAGGACTAATGAAAAACTGTTTTTT. Translating gives CASSLSRGRTNEKLFF.

This clonotype was seen more than once but under ten times. J is TRBJ2-5 and V is TRBV20-1, with 9 bases fitting TRBD2. CDR1 is DFQATT and CDR2 is SNEGSKA in the germline V gene (reference sequence). V shed 7 bases and J 1 base; nucleotides not matched to a gene: 10. The CDR3 runs to 15 residues. This chain's CDR3 is CSGRVLAGFQETQYF. The DNA for the CDR3 is TGCAGTGGTCGTGTGCTAGCGGGGTTCCAAGAGACCCAGTACTTC.

This clonotype was seen ten or more times. The rearrangement links TRBV20-1 to TRBJ2-7; D is unclear. The germline gives CDR1 DFQATT, CDR2 SNEGSKA (reference sequence). V lost 7 bases and J 7 bases, leaving 17 bases between the germline ends. The length of the CDR3 is 12 residues. The CDR3 loop reads CSVPSSNREQYF. The CDR3 DNA is TGCAGTGTTCCCAGCAGCAATCGGGAGCAGTACTTC.

The rearrangement links TRBV15 to TRBJ2-4; D gene ambiguous. CDR1 and CDR2 from the germline V gene are LNHNV and YYDKDF (reference sequence). V was shortened by 5 bases and J by 0 bases, with 14 bases between the two germline ends. This CDR3 spans 16 amino acids. CDR3 amino acids: CATSSGMRLAKNIQYF. Written as DNA, the CDR3 is TGTGCCACCAGCTCCGGTATGCGACTAGCCAAAAACATTCAGTACTTC.

The V call is TRBV6-2 or TRBV6-3, the J call TRBJ2-3; no firm D call. The CDR3 has 14 residues. V lost 7 bases and J lost 7, with 18 bases in between. Per the germline V gene, CDR1 is MNHEY and CDR2 is SVGEGT. The CDR3 spells CASNLQKASHTQYF. CDR3 nucleotides: TGTGCCAGCAATTTACAGAAGGCCTCCCATACGCAGTATTTT.

The chain joins TRBV5-4 to TRBJ1-1; tentatively, D is TRBD1 (5 bases). Trimming took 4 bases from V and 7 from J, leaving 11 bases between them. This CDR3 is built from 12 residues. The germline V gene has CDR1 SGHNT and CDR2 YYREEE (reference sequence). The CDR3 region has the DNA TGTGCCAGCAGCCCCCGGGGGGGTGAAGCTTTCTTT. Translating gives CASSPRGGEAFF.